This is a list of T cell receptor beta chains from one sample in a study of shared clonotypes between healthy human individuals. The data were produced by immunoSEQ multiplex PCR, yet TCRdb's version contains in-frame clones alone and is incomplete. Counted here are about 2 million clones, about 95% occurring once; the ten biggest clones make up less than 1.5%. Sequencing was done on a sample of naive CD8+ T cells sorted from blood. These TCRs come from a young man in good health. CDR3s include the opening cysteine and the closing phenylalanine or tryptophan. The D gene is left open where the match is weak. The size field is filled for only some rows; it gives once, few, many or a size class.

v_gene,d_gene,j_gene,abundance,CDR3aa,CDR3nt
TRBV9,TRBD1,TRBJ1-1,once,CASSSGDSLNTEAFF,TGTGCCAGCAGCTCGGGGGACAGCTTGAACACTGAAGCTTTCTTT
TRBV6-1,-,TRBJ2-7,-,CASSPRGGWYEQYF,TGTGCCAGCAGTCCAAGGGGGGGTTGGTACGAGCAGTACTTC
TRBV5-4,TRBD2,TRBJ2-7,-,CASSFAGAGEQYF,TGTGCCAGCAGCTTTGCGGGAGCTGGGGAGCAGTACTTC
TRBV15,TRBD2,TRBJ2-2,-,CATSRDLGGSTGELFF,TGTGCCACCAGCAGAGATTTGGGGGGGAGCACCGGGGAGCTGTTTTTT
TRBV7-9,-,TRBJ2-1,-,CASGDWTANEQFF,TGTGCCAGCGGAGATTGGACCGCCAATGAGCAGTTCTTC
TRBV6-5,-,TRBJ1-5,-,CASSYGGGDQPQHF,TGTGCCAGCAGTTACGGCGGTGGGGATCAGCCCCAGCATTTT
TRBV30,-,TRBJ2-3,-,CAWSVLGPPARDTQYF,TGTGCCTGGAGTGTACTTGGACCTCCGGCCAGGGATACGCAGTATTTT
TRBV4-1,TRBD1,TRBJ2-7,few,CASSQDGTGGNEQYF,TGCGCCAGCAGCCAAGACGGGACAGGGGGCAACGAGCAGTACTTC
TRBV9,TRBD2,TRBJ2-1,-,CASSFGLAGGPRQFF,TGTGCCAGCAGCTTTGGACTAGCGGGAGGGCCCCGACAGTTCTTC
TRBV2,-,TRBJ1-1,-,CASSAPAPSPNTEAFF,TGTGCCAGCAGTGCCCCCGCACCCTCTCCGAACACTGAAGCTTTCTTT
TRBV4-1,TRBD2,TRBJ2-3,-,CASSQVRWGGFNF,TGCGCCAGCAGCCAAGTCCGGTGGGGGGGGTTCAATTTT
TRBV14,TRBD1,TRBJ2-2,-,CASSPSGQGAFGELFF,TGTGCCAGCAGCCCGTCTGGACAGGGGGCGTTCGGGGAGCTGTTTTTT
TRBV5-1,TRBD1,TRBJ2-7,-,CASSLAGTGKNYEQYF,TGCGCCAGCAGCTTGGCTGGGACAGGAAAAAACTACGAGCAGTACTTC
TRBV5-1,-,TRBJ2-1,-,CASSLYGANSYNEQFF,TGCGCCAGCAGCTTGTACGGGGCTAACTCCTACAATGAGCAGTTCTTC
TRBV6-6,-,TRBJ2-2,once,CASAPNTGELFF,TGTGCCAGCGCTCCGAACACCGGGGAGCTGTTTTTT
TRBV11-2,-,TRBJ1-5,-,CASSLGYGGTSNQPQHF,TGTGCCAGCAGCTTAGGGTACGGGGGTACTAGCAATCAGCCCCAGCATTTT
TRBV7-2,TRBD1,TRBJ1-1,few,CASSYRGTGYLNTEAFF,TGTGCCAGCAGCTATCGTGGGACAGGGTACCTGAACACTGAAGCTTTCTTT
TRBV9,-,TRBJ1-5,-,CASSVGDQGQPQHF,TGTGCCAGCAGCGTAGGGGACCAGGGGCAGCCCCAGCATTTT
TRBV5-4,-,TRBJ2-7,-,CASSDGGAENLYEQYF,TGTGCCAGCAGCGATGGCGGAGCGGAAAATCTTTACGAGCAGTACTTC
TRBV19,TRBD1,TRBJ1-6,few,CASSLDRESPLHF,TGTGCCAGTAGCCTGGACAGGGAATCACCCCTCCACTTT
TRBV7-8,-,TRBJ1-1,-,CASSLGTTTEAFF,TGTGCCAGCAGCTTAGGGACAACTACTGAAGCTTTCTTT
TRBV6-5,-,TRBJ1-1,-,CASSEIRNTEAFF,TGTGCCAGCAGTGAGATAAGAAACACTGAAGCTTTCTTT